This T cell receptor (beta chain) originates from a study of T cell responses to AZD1222 COVID-19 vaccine (dated by TCRdb to the early 2020s). In terms of the full investigation: A total of approximately 230 trial participants underwent TCR sequencing, of whom nearly 210 received two doses of AZD1222 and some 25 received two doses of the MenACWY control vaccine. Trial participants were enrolled into age subgroups of 18-55, 56-69 and 70-plus years, which contained about 150, 27 and 61 TCR-sequenced participants, respectively.

The CDR3 regions of human TCRbeta chains were analyzed by immunosequencing. The study's processing was this. Repertoire TCRs were matched against a reference library of SARS-CoV-2-specific TCRs generated with the MIRA antigen-specificity platform. Breadth was defined as the fraction of unique TCRs that were SARS-CoV-2-associated. Depth was defined as the fraction of total T cells that were SARS-CoV-2-associated. Each spike-specific TCR was assigned to its reactive spike region and to a CD4 or CD8 class using the MIRA data. Log10-transformed breadth and depth values were compared by one-way ANOVA with Sidak's multiple comparisons tests. Entries here come from immuneACCESS through TCRdb and include only in-frame sequences with V and J called. Some clones fail to appear in such tables; in the studies checked, an unresolved V gene covers under half of the shortfall, and the cause of the remainder is unknown. V, J and clone size are taken as reported in that table, and D and trimming were inferred from the DNA itself. The sample records over 150,000 clones, about 93% of which are singletons. Together, the top ten hold more than 0.85% of the sample.

The sample's time point label is to be understood as: about 28 days (+/-7) after the second vaccine dose. The treatment or condition label, read with the paper, signifies: meningococcal conjugate vaccine given as trial control. Samples from vaccinated people were obtained from the UK trials COV001 and COV002, which included a single-blind randomized controlled phase 2/3 trial of AZD1222 (ChAdOx1 nCoV-19) in healthy adults. Trial participant PBMC samples were collected at day 0 and day 28 after the second dose for TCRbeta chain sequencing. Overall study results and their limits: Because no samples from the day 14 peak response were available, repertoires could be characterized only after the peak T cell response. Vaccine-associated CD4 TCRs spanned the whole spike protein, with dominant responses in regions 160-218 and 743-854. A significant rise in spike-specific TCR breadth and depth was observed after two AZD1222 doses relative to day 0 and relative to MenACWY recipients. Conclusions about previously exposed vaccinees are limited because only five to seven AZD1222 recipients were SARS-CoV-2 seropositive at baseline. Nearly half of unique spike-specific TCRs reportedly recognized epitopes outside regions mutated in the B.1.351 and B.1.1.7 variants. In the small 56-69-year group, the increase in depth fell short of significance, most likely because of low power. Participants were mostly white British and included more females than males, and it was suggested by the authors that clonal diversity may have been underestimated.

On this clone itself: Its specific antigen is unknown. There are no base qualities to consult, and no much larger clone falls within one base.

Relative to germline, V is 2 bases shorter and J is 1 base shorter, with 8 bases between their ends. CDR1 and CDR2 are read off the germline V gene as SGHTS and YDEGEE. From its cysteine to its phenylalanine, the CDR3 spans 14 amino acids. Only the CDR3 DNA stays, 42 bases, in frame from base 1. The sequence links TRBV5-8 to TRBJ2-3; perhaps TRBD2 is the D gene, with 5 bases matching. This receptor was taken from an adult who received the MenACWY meningococcal vaccine as a control. The sequenced sample was peripheral blood, obtained 28 days after the second dose of the MenACWY control vaccine. The CDR3 protein: CASSFFGGTDTQYF. The nucleotide sequence is TGTGCCAGCAGCTTCTTCGGGGGCACAGATACGCAGTATTTT.